The clone carrying this T cell receptor beta chain was seen a few times. Its antigen is undetermined. The entry originates in a study of blood T cells in healthy people across ages. For every donor, a draw yielded 8.5 to 10 milliliters of peripheral blood. General study points: Shifts in expanded clonotypes may have been confounded by donor CMV status, which was unknown.

Germline V gene data show CDR1 as DFQATT and CDR2 as SNEGSKA (reference sequence). The CDR3 loop spans 14 amino acids. V lost 1 base to trimming and J lost 8 bases; unmatched junction nucleotides: 6. Combining a sample-barcoded 5' primer with a J-beta primer mix, a second PCR ran for about 7 to 12 cycles. A single record per CDR3 protein comes from TCRdb applying MiXCR to the 5' RACE reads. The sample lists hundreds of thousands of distinct CDR3 sequences, under 40% occurring once. This receptor was obtained from a man aged 18-30 years in good health. The sample consisted of blood. This chain joins TRBV20-1 and TRBJ2-1, with 9 bases aligning to TRBD2. CDR3 in amino acids: CSARGLAGSDEQFF. For the CDR3, the DNA is TGCAGTGCTAGAGGGCTAGCGGGGAGCGATGAGCAGTTCTTC.